This T cell receptor beta chain was sequenced in a study of CD8 T cells in Susac syndrome. V gave up 6 bases and J gave up 2 bases; unmatched junction bases: 8. The CDR3 runs to 15 residues. Negative isolation yielded CD8+ and CD4+ T cells; FACS enriched TEMRA cells. Reverse transcription of roughly 0.45 to 1 ug RNA was carried out with random hexamers. TCRdb processed the immunoSEQ multiplex PCR reads anew with MiXCR; each CDR3 protein has one entry. The table lists about 160,000 distinct CDR3 sequences, roughly 95% of them singletons. This clonotype has a handful of counts. Input material: CD4+ T cells from PBMCs. The chain recombines TRBV12-3 or TRBV12-4 with TRBJ2-5; 8 bases match TRBD1. The clonotype was recovered from a human donor in good health. The CDR3 nucleotides read TGTGCCAGCAGCCGAGGACAGGGAGCACAAGAGACCCAGTACTTC. Residues: CASSRGQGAQETQYF.